These 31 T cell receptor beta chains originate from one sample sequenced in a study of human T cells and chemical hapten exposure. Time point reported: patch test 3, about 24 weeks after DPC sensitization. Described treatment: therapeutic diphenylcyclopropenone sensitization with weekly scalp DPC. TCRdb reanalysed the RACE reads using MiXCR and keeps one entry per CDR3 protein. The sample yields 80,000 to 100,000 distinct CDR3 sequences, approximately 10% seen once. The specimen comprised whole blood, sampled in connection with sensitization to the hapten diphenylcyclopropenone (DPC). Source of these receptors: a woman aged 25 to 45 with alopecia areata. Some clones in this sample may be carry-over from other donors' samples.

This clonotype was seen repeatedly, ten times or more. This rearrangement joins TRBV6-5 to TRBJ2-7; 10 nucleotides match TRBD1. The CDR3 runs to 13 residues. V shed 10 bases and J 3 bases; nucleotides not matched to a gene: 6. Looked up from germline, CDR1 is MNHEY and CDR2 is SVGAGI. This CDR3 is CAIPGQGNYEQYF. The CDR3 bases are TGTGCCATTCCGGGACAGGGGAACTACGAGCAGTACTTC.

This sequence joins TRBV29-1 and TRBJ2-1, with 9 bases lining up with TRBD1. There are 16 residues in the CDR3. Germline trimming cut 5 bases from V and 2 bases from J; bases unmatched to any gene: 10. The germline CDR1 and CDR2 sequences are SQVTM and ANQGSEA. The CDR3 protein is CSVRLKGQGPYNEQFF. CDR3 nucleotides: TGCAGCGTTCGTCTGAAGGGACAGGGTCCCTACAATGAGCAGTTCTTC.

This clonotype was observed at least ten times. This chain joins TRBV29-1 and TRBJ2-3; D gene uncertain. The V end lost 3 bases, the J end lost 0 bases, and 7 bases lay between the germline ends. The CDR3 length is 13 residues. Germline V CDR1 and CDR2: SQVTM, ANQGSEA. The CDR3 DNA sequence: TGCAGCGTTGAGGTACAAAGCACAGATACGCAGTATTTT. Its protein product is CSVEVQSTDTQYF.

This clonotype was seen repeatedly, ten times or more. The DNA of the CDR3 is TGTGCCAGCAGTCCCCACCCCTCAGGACAGGGCAATCAGCCCCAGCATTTT. Translating gives CASSPHPSGQGNQPQHF. V usage is TRBV27 and J usage is TRBJ1-5; 7 bases align to TRBD1. With 5 bases clipped from V and 2 bases from J, the junction kept 12 bases outside the gene matches. Per germline, CDR1 MNHEY and CDR2 SMNVEV (reference sequence). This CDR3 region has 17 residues.

The chain links TRBV6-5 to TRBJ2-7; tentatively, D is TRBD1 or TRBD2 (5 bases each). The CDR3 runs to 15 residues. Per germline, CDR1 MNHEY and CDR2 SVGAGI. V dropped 5 bases and J dropped 5 bases, with 19 bases sitting between them. The CDR3 loop reads CASSPRDGPGDEQYF. The CDR3 DNA reads as TGTGCCAGCAGTCCACGGGACGGCCCCGGGGACGAGCAGTACTTC.

A few counts support this clonotype. The V call is TRBV28, the J call TRBJ1-5; D may be TRBD1 (6 bases). The CDR3 is 12 amino acids. Germline lookup yields CDR1 MDHEN and CDR2 SYDVKM. Trimming took off 6 bases at V and 6 bases at J, with 9 bases between the two ends. CDR3 coding DNA: TGTGCCAGCAGATACAGGGTTCAGCCCCAGCATTTT. This encodes CASRYRVQPQHF.

A few counts support this clonotype. J is TRBJ1-4 and V is TRBV24-1; no definite D call. The CDR3 contains 12 residues. Trimming stripped 3 bases from V and 7 bases from J, with 5 bases between. Germline-derived CDR1 and CDR2 are KGHDR and SFDVKD. CDR3 residues: CATSDEGEKLFF. The CDR3 nucleotides read TGTGCCACCAGTGATGAGGGTGAAAAACTGTTTTTT.

The V call is TRBV7-2, the J call TRBJ2-3, with D unresolved. CDR3 size: 14 residues. Trimming stripped 1 base from V and 13 bases from J, with 18 bases between. Germline CDR1 reads SGHTA; CDR2 reads FQGNSA. CDR3 in DNA: TGTGCCAGCAGCTTAGAAACTTCTGGCGGTAAGAAGTATTTT. Translated, it gives CASSLETSGGKKYF.

CDR3 residues: CASSRQVFSYEQYF. The CDR3, as DNA: TGTGCCAGCAGCCGACAGGTTTTCTCCTACGAGCAGTACTTC. The rearrangement uses TRBV5-6 and TRBJ2-7, with D possibly matching TRBD1 (6 bases). The CDR3 is 14 residues long. Germline-derived CDR1 and CDR2 are SGHDT and YYEEEE. Trimming took off 4 bases at V and 0 bases at J, with 11 bases between the two ends.

This clonotype was picked up many times. This chain uses TRBV6-5 with TRBJ2-1; D is uncertain. Per the germline V gene, CDR1 is MNHEY and CDR2 is SVGAGI. The CDR3 sequence is 15 residues long. With 6 bases removed from V and 5 bases from J, the gap between germline ends came to 17 bases. The CDR3 here is CASRSITQKNNEQFF. The CDR3 coding sequence is TGTGCCAGCAGGTCTATAACCCAAAAGAACAATGAGCAGTTCTTC.

The CDR3 here is CASSLVAKETQYF. The CDR3 DNA reads as TGTGCCAGCAGCTTAGTGGCGAAAGAGACCCAGTACTTC. The rearrangement uses TRBV11-2 and TRBJ2-5; D gene ambiguous. Germline V gene sequence: CDR1 SGHAT, CDR2 FQNNGV. The CDR3 loop spans 13 amino acids. Deletions cut 1 base from V and 3 bases from J, with 6 bases between.

This CDR3 is CASSFLADGGYTF. For the CDR3, the DNA is TGTGCCAGCAGTTTCTTGGCGGACGGGGGCTACACCTTC. The chain links TRBV27 to TRBJ1-2; D gene unclear. This CDR3 has 13 residues. Germline-derived CDR1 and CDR2 are MNHEY and SMNVEV (reference sequence). The ends were cut back, 3 bases at V and 8 bases at J, with 13 bases in the middle.

This clonotype was seen ten or more times. This chain connects TRBV6-1 to TRBJ2-1, with 11 nucleotides matching TRBD1. CDR3 size: 17 residues. Germline assignment: CDR1 MNHNS and CDR2 SASEGT. Trimming removed 5 bases from V and 7 bases from J; junction bases left unmatched: 13. The CDR3 reads CASSFGTGGMVRNEQFF. The CDR3 DNA sequence: TGTGCCAGCAGTTTCGGGACAGGGGGGATGGTTCGGAATGAGCAGTTCTTC.

This clonotype was observed many times. This chain uses TRBV15 with TRBJ1-1, with 8 bases matching TRBD1. Losses at the gene ends were 0 bases for V and 11 bases for J; bases not matched to a gene: 11. The germline V gene encodes CDR1 LNHNV and CDR2 YYDKDF (reference sequence). The CDR3 runs 15 residues. CDR3 protein: CATSRDFADRQGAFF. The CDR3 DNA is TGTGCCACCAGCAGAGATTTTGCCGATAGACAGGGGGCTTTCTTT.

This clonotype was seen many times. This rearrangement joins TRBV7-2 to TRBJ1-2; D is undetermined. Germline V gene sequence: CDR1 SGHTA, CDR2 FQGNSA. The CDR3 has 14 residues. V gave up 2 bases and J gave up 4 bases, with 11 bases separating them. CDR3 protein: CASSLQSPPYGYTF. CDR3 in DNA: TGTGCCAGCAGCTTACAGAGTCCCCCCTATGGCTACACCTTC. The full variable domain, its missing parts supplied by reference TRBV7-2 and TRBJ1-2, is GAGVSQSPSNKVTEKGKDVELRCDPISGHTALYWYRQSLGQGLEFLIYFQGNSAPDKSGLPSDRFSAERTGGSVSTLTIQRTQQEDSAVYLCASSLQSPPYGYTFGSGTRLTVV.

J is TRBJ2-1 and V is TRBV5-6; D is ambiguous. Germline-derived CDR1 and CDR2 are SGHDT and YYEEEE. The V end was cut by 2 bases, the J end by 3 bases, with 9 bases between. There are 14 residues in the CDR3. The CDR3 nucleotides read TGTGCCAGCAGCTTCTCCGGGTTCTACAATGAGCAGTTCTTC. Residues: CASSFSGFYNEQFF. Filled out from reference TRBV5-6 and TRBJ2-1, the complete variable domain reads DAGVTQSPTHLIKTRGQQVTLRCSPKSGHDTVSWYQQALGQGPQFIFQYYEEEERQRGNFPDRFSGHQFPNYSSELNVNALLLGDSALYLCASSFSGFYNEQFFGPGTRLTVL.

This clonotype was detected ten times or more. The genes are TRBV7-9 and TRBJ2-1, with D unresolved. The germline gives CDR1 SEHNR, CDR2 FQNEAQ (reference sequence). The CDR3 spans 11 residues. V lost 5 bases to trimming and J lost 8 bases, with 7 bases between them. DNA for the CDR3: TGTGCCAGCAGCCCCCTTGATGAGCAGTTCTTC. Protein product: CASSPLDEQFF.

At least ten counts were recorded for this clonotype. V is TRBV5-4 and J is TRBJ2-1, with D hard to call. The CDR3 contains 13 residues. Germline V gives CDR1 SGHNT, CDR2 YYREEE (reference sequence). V shed 2 bases and J shed 4 bases, with 7 bases lying between them. The CDR3 DNA sequence: TGTGCCAGCAGCTTCGGGCAATACAATGAGCAGTTCTTC. It encodes CASSFGQYNEQFF.

This clonotype has a handful of counts. The gene calls are TRBV6-6 and TRBJ1-6; no definite D call. Per germline, CDR1 MNHNY and CDR2 SVGAGI (reference sequence). The CDR3 runs 15 residues. V gave up 0 bases and J gave up 10 bases, with 13 bases separating them. The CDR3 sequence is CASSYSPRTSSPLHF. The CDR3 region has the DNA TGTGCCAGCAGTTACTCGCCAAGGACCAGCTCACCCCTCCACTTT.

This clonotype was seen repeatedly, ten times or more. The chain uses TRBV11-2 and TRBJ2-3; D possibly corresponds to TRBD2 (5 bases). The CDR3 runs to 17 residues. With 2 bases removed from V and 0 bases from J, the gap between germline ends came to 15 bases. Germline V CDR1 and CDR2: SGHAT, FQNNGV. The CDR3 DNA sequence: TGTGCCAGCAGCTTATTTGACTACAAAATAAGCACAGATACGCAGTATTTT. This sequence encodes CASSLFDYKISTDTQYF.

To note about this clonotype: Just one base apart from a much larger clone, this may be a read error. The chain combines TRBV14 with TRBJ2-2; 11 bases match TRBD2. The CDR3 is 18 amino acids. Germline values: CDR1 SGHDN, CDR2 FVKESK. Written as DNA, the CDR3 is TGTGTCAGCAGCCAAGATCTCTGGCTAGCGGGAGGAGACGGGGAGCTGTTTTTT. Residues: CVSSQDLWLAGGDGELFF.

The V and J genes are TRBV7-3 and TRBJ1-6; the D is unclear. Deletions cut 1 base from V and 5 bases from J, with 0 bases between. Germline V gene sequence: CDR1 SGHTA, CDR2 FQGTGA. The CDR3 covers 12 residues. CDR3 nucleotide sequence: TGTGCCAGCAGCTTAAATAATTCACCCCTCCACTTT. This encodes CASSLNNSPLHF.

This clonotype showed up many times. The rearrangement uses TRBV3-1 and TRBJ2-4; a weak D match, TRBD2 (5 bases). V lost 0 bases and J lost 0, with 6 bases in between. The CDR3 is 15 residues long. Germline V lookup: CDR1 LGHDT, CDR2 YNNKEL (reference sequence). CDR3 amino acids: CASSQERAAKNIQYF. The CDR3 DNA reads as TGTGCCAGCAGCCAAGAGAGGGCAGCCAAAAACATTCAGTACTTC.

This clonotype turned up a few times. The rearrangement joins TRBV6-5 to TRBJ1-6; D unclear. The CDR3 is made up of 15 amino acids. V lost 3 bases, J lost 7 bases, and 13 bases lay in between. Germline assignment: CDR1 MNHEY and CDR2 SVGAGI. This CDR3 reads CASSYGSRENSPLHF. CDR3 coding DNA: TGTGCCAGCAGTTATGGGAGTCGGGAAAATTCACCCCTCCACTTT.

This clonotype has a count of ten or more. V is TRBV5-1 and J is TRBJ2-3, with D possibly matching TRBD1 (6 bases). CDR1 and CDR2 (germline): SGHRS, YFSETQ. Trimming removed 2 bases at V and 5 bases at J, with 12 bases between. This CDR3 is 14 amino acids long. For the CDR3, the DNA is TGCGCCAGCAGCTTCACAGGGCCCCAAGATACGCAGTATTTT. Amino acid sequence: CASSFTGPQDTQYF.

This clonotype was counted once. The chain employs TRBV5-1 and TRBJ2-7; 7 nucleotides match TRBD1. The CDR3 is made up of 13 amino acids. Germline-derived CDR1 and CDR2 are SGHRS and YFSETQ. V dropped 4 bases and J dropped 4; count of bases not matched to a gene: 5. Here the CDR3 reads CASSPDRVYEQYV. The DNA for the CDR3 is TGCGCCAGCAGCCCAGACAGGGTTTACGAGCAGTACGTC.

This clonotype has a count of ten or more. The V and J genes are TRBV2 and TRBJ2-3; D is perhaps TRBD1 (6 bases). CDR1 SNHLY and CDR2 FYNNEI come from the germline V gene. The CDR3 has 13 amino acids. V was cut by 10 bases and J by 2 bases, with 13 bases left in between. The CDR3 DNA sequence: TGTGCCACACAGGGAACTTACACAGATACGCAGTATTTT. It translates to CATQGTYTDTQYF.

The table lists this clonotype with many counts. V and J are TRBV21-1 and TRBJ2-1; the table names TRBD2, a call not compared with the DNA. TRBV21-1 is termed a pseudogene. The CDR3 loop spans 16 amino acids. For the CDR3, the DNA is TGTGCCAGCAGCAAAGGTGTGCTAGCGGGAGATCATGAGCAGTTCTTC. It specifies CASSKGVLAGDHEQFF.

This clonotype was seen a few times. This chain joins TRBV11-2 and TRBJ2-3; D unclear. Germline V CDR1 and CDR2: SGHAT, FQNNGV. V shed 1 base and J shed 4 bases, with 15 bases lying between them. This CDR3 comprises 16 residues. The CDR3 DNA reads as TGTGCCAGCAGCTTAGGGGCGCTTGGGGTTTCAGATACGCAGTATTTT. Encoded protein: CASSLGALGVSDTQYF.

This clonotype has at least ten counts. The V call is TRBV7-7, the J call TRBJ2-5, with 10 nucleotides matching TRBD2. Germline CDR1 is SSHAT and CDR2 is FNYEAQ (reference sequence). J gave up 5 bases and V 4 bases, and 7 bases lay outside the gene matches. CDR3 length: 15 amino acids. The DNA for the CDR3 is TGTGCCAGCAGCTCCAGCGGGGGGGCCCTGGAGACCCAGTACTTC. Translating gives CASSSSGGALETQYF.

This clonotype was found a few times. This chain joins TRBV28 and TRBJ1-2, with D possibly being TRBD1 (5 bases). With 8 bases removed from V and 4 bases from J, the gap between germline ends came to 11 bases. The germline V gene has CDR1 MDHEN and CDR2 SYDVKM. The CDR3 sequence is 12 residues long. CDR3 protein: CASAQGGYGYTF. The CDR3 bases are TGTGCCAGCGCCCAGGGTGGCTATGGCTACACCTTC.